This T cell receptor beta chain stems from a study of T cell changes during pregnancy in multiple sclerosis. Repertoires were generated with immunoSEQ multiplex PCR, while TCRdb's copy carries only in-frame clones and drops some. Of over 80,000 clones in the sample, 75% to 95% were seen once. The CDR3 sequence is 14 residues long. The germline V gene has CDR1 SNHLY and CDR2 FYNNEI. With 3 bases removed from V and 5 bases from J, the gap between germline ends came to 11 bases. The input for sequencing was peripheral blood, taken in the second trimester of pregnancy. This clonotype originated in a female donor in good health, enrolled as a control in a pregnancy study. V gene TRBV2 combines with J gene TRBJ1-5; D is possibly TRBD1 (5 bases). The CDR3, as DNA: TGTGCCAGCAGTGACGGGGGTTTCGATCAGCCCCAGCATTTT. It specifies CASSDGGFDQPQHF.